This T cell receptor beta chain was found in a study of CD8+ T cells in alopecia areata. Extraction of RNA preceded its reverse transcription into cDNA, which served as the sequencing template. Data came from immunoSEQ multiplex PCR; TCRdb stores just in-frame clones and leaves some out. The data show roughly 8,000 clones, around 69% seen once. There are 16 residues in the CDR3. The germline CDR1 and CDR2 sequences are KGHSH and LQKENI. With V trimmed by 3 bases and J by 2 bases, 9 bases remained unmatched. Researchers gathered lesional scalp punch biopsies and peripheral blood from patients with alopecia areata.

V and J are TRBV18 and TRBJ1-2, with TRBD1 matching 7 bases. The receptor was derived from a human donor with alopecia areata. The source was skin, collected at week 0. Here the CDR3 DNA reads TGTGCCAGCTCACCCTCGGGACAGAAATTAAACTATGGCTACACCTTC. Its translation is CASSPSGQKLNYGYTF.